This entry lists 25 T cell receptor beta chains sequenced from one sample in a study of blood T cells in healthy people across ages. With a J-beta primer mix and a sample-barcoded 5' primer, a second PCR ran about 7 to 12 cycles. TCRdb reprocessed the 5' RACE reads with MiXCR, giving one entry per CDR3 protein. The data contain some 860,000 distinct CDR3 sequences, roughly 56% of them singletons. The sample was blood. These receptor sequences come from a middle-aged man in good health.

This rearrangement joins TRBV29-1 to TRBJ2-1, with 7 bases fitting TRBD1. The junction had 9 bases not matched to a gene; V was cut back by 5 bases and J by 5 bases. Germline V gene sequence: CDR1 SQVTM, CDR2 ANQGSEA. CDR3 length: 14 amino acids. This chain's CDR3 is CSVLPVDRDNEQFF. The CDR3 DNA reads TGCAGCGTTCTCCCCGTAGACAGGGACAATGAGCAGTTCTTC.

CDR3 nucleotide sequence: TGCGCCAGCAGCTTGGCCAGAGTGTACCAAGAGACCCAGTACTTC. It codes for CASSLARVYQETQYF. The rearrangement uses TRBV5-1 and TRBJ2-5; the D is unclear. V was clipped by 0 bases and J by 0 bases, with 9 bases between them. This CDR3 comprises 15 residues. Germline-derived CDR1 and CDR2 are SGHRS and YFSETQ. The full variable domain, rest sourced from reference TRBV5-1 and TRBJ2-5, is KAGVTQTPRYLIKTRGQQVTLSCSPISGHRSVSWYQQTPGQGLQFLFEYFSETQRNKGNFPGRFSGRQFSNSRSEMNVSTLELGDSALYLCASSLARVYQETQYFGPGTRLLVL.

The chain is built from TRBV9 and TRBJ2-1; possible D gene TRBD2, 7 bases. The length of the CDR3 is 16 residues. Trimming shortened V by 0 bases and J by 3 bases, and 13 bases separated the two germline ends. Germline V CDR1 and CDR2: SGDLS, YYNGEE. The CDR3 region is CASSVEGGNRYNEQFF. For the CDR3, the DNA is TGTGCCAGCAGCGTAGAGGGGGGGAACCGCTACAATGAGCAGTTCTTC.

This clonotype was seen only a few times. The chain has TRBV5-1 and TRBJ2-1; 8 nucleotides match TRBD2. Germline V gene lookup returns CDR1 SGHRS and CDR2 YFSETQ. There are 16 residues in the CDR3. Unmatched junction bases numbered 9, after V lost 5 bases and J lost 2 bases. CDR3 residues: CASSPDLGLAYNEQFF. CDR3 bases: TGCGCCAGCAGTCCAGACTTGGGACTAGCCTACAATGAGCAGTTCTTC.

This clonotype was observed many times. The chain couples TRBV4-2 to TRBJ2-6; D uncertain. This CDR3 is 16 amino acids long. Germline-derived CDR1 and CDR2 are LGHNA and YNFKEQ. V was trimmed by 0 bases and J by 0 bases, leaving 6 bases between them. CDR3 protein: CASSQDESSGANVLTF. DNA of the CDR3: TGTGCCAGCAGCCAAGATGAGTCCTCTGGGGCCAACGTCCTGACTTTC.

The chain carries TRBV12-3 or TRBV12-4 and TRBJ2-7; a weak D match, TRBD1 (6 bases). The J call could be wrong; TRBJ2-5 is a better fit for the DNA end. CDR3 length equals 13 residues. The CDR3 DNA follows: TGTGCCAGCAGTTTAAGGGGGATGAAGACCCAGTACTTC. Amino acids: CASSLRGMKTQYF.

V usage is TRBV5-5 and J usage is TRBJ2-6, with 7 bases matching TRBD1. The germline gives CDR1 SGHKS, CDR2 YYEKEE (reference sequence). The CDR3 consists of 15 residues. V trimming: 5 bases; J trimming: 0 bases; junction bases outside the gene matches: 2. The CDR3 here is CASRGTVSGANVLTF. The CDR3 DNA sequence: TGTGCCAGCAGGGGGACAGTCTCTGGGGCCAACGTCCTGACTTTC.

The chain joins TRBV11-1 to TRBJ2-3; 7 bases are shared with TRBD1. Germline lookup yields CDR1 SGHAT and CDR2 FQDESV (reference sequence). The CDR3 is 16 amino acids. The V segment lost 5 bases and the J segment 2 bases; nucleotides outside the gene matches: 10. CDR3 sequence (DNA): TGTGCCAGCAGCCCTCGAGGGGGCTTAATCACAGATACGCAGTATTTT. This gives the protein CASSPRGGLITDTQYF.

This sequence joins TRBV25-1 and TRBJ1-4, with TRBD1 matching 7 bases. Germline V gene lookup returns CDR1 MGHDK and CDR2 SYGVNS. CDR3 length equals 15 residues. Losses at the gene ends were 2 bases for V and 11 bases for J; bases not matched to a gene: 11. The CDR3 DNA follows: TGTGCCAGCAGTGAAGGGACAGTTCCGGGTGAGAAACTGTTTTTT. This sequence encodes CASSEGTVPGEKLFF.

The CDR3 region is CATSTAGGRGNEKLFF. In DNA form, the CDR3 reads TGTGCCACCAGTACAGCGGGCGGGCGGGGCAATGAAAAACTGTTTTTT. V gene TRBV15 combines with J gene TRBJ1-4, with TRBD1 as a possible D gene (5 bases). With 6 bases removed from V and 5 bases from J, the gap between germline ends came to 19 bases. Germline V lookup: CDR1 LNHNV, CDR2 YYDKDF (reference sequence). CDR3 length: 16 amino acids.

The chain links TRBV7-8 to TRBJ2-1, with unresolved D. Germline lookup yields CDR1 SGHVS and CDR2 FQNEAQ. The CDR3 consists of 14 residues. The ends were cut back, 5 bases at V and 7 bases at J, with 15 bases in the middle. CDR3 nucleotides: TGTGCCAGCAGCCCCATTTTGGTAGGTAATGAGCAGTTCTTC. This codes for CASSPILVGNEQFF. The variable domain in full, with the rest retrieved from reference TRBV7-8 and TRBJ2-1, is GAGVSQSPRYKVAKRGQDVALRCDPISGHVSLFWYQQALGQGPEFLTYFQNEAQLDKSGLPSDRFFAERPEGSVSTLKIQRTQQEDSAVYLCASSPILVGNEQFFGPGTRLTVL.

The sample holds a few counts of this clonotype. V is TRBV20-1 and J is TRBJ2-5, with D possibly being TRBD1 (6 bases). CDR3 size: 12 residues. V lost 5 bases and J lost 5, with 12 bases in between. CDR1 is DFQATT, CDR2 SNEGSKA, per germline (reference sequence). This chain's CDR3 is CSAVGGEETQYF. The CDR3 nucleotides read TGCAGTGCTGTAGGGGGTGAGGAGACCCAGTACTTC.

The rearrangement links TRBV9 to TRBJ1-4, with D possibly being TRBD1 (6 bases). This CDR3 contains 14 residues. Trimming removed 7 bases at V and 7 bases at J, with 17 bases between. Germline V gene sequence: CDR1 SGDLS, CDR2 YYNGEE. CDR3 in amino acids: CASSGRGSGEKLFF. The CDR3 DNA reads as TGTGCCAGCTCCGGGAGGGGGTCGGGTGAAAAACTGTTTTTT.

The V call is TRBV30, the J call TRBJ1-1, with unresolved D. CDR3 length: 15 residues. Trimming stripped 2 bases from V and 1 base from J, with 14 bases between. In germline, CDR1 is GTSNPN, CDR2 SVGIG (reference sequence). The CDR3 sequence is CAWSPLRVGNTEAFF. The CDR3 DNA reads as TGTGCCTGGAGTCCTCTAAGGGTCGGGAACACTGAAGCTTTCTTT. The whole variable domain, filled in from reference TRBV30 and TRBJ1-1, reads SQTIHQWPATLVQPVGSPLSLECTVEGTSNPNLYWYRQAAGRGLQLLFYSVGIGQISSEVPQNLSASRPQDRQFILSSKKLLLSDSGFYLCAWSPLRVGNTEAFFGQGTRLTVV.

The DNA for the CDR3 is TGTGCCAGCAACCCTAGGCCCGGCTACGACTACAATGAGCAGTTCTTC. Amino acid sequence: CASNPRPGYDYNEQFF. The V gene is TRBV7-2, the J gene TRBJ2-1, with no clear D. The CDR3 spans 16 residues. Between the trimmed V and J ends, which lost 7 bases and 3 bases, there was a span of 19 bases. The germline V gene has CDR1 SGHTA and CDR2 FQGNSA.

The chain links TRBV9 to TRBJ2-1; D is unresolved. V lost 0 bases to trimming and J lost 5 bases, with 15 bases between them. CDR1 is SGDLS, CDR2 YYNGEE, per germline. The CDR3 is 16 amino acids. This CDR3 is CASSVARRARDNEQFF. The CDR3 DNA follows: TGTGCCAGCAGCGTAGCTAGACGAGCGCGAGACAATGAGCAGTTCTTC. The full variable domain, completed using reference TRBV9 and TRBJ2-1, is DSGVTQTPKHLITATGQRVTLRCSPRSGDLSVYWYQQSLDQGLQFLIQYYNGEERAKGNILERFSAQQFPDLHSELNLSSLELGDSALYFCASSVARRARDNEQFFGPGTRLTVL.

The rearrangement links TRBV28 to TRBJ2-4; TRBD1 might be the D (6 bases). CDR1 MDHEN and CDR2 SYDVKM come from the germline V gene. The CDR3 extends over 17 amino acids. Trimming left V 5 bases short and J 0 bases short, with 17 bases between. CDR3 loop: CASSTGQLPEAKNIQYF. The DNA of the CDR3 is TGTGCCAGCAGTACCGGACAGCTCCCCGAAGCCAAAAACATTCAGTACTTC. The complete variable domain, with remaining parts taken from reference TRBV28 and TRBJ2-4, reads DVKVTQSSRYLVKRTGEKVFLECVQDMDHENMFWYRQDPGLGLRLIYFSYDVKMKEKGDIPEGYSVSREKKERFSLILESASTNQTSMYLCASSTGQLPEAKNIQYFGAGTRLSVL.

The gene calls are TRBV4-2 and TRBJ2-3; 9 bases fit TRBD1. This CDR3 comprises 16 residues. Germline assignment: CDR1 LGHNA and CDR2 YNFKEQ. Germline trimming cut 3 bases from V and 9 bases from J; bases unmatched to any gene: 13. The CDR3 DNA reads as TGTGCCAGCAGCCAGGCCGGGACAGGGAACTCCGGCACGCAGTATTTT. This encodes CASSQAGTGNSGTQYF.

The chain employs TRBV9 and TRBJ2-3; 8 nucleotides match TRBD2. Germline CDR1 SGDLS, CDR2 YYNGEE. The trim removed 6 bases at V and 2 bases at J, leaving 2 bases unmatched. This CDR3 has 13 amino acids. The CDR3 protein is CASNSGVTDTQYF. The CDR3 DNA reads TGTGCCAGCAATAGCGGGGTCACAGATACGCAGTATTTT.

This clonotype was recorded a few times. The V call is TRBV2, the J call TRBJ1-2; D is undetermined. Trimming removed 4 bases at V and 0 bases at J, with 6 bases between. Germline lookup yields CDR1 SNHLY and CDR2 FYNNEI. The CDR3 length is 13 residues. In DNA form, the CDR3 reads TGTGCCAGCAGTGGGCGGACTAACTATGGCTACACCTTC. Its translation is CASSGRTNYGYTF.

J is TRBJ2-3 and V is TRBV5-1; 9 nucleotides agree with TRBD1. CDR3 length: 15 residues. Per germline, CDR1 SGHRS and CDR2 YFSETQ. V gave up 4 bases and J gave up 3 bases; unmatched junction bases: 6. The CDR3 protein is CASSGGTGQTDTQYF. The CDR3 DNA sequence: TGCGCCAGCAGCGGAGGGACAGGGCAGACAGATACGCAGTATTTT.

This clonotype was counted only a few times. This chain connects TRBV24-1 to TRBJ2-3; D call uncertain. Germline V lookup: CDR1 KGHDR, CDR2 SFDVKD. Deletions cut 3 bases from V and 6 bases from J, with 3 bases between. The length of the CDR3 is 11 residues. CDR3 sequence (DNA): TGTGCCACCAGTGATGTCGATACGCAGTATTTT. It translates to CATSDVDTQYF.

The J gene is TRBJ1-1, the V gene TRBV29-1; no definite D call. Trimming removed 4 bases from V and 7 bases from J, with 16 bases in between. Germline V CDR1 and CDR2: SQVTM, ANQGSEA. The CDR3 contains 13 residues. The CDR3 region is CSVVSSLSVEAFF. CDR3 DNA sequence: TGCAGCGTTGTCAGCAGTTTGTCGGTTGAAGCTTTCTTT.

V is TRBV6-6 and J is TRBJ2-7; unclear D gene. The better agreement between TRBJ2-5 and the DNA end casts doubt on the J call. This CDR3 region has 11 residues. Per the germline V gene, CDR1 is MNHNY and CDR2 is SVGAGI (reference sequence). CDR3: CASLRTETQYF. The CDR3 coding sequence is TGTGCCAGCTTAAGAACAGAGACCCAGTACTTC.

CDR3 DNA sequence: TGCGCCAGCAGGGTTTACAGGGGTGGCTCCTACGAGCAGTACTTC. It codes for CASRVYRGGSYEQYF. The chain has TRBV5-1 and TRBJ2-7; TRBD1 matches at 7 bases. This CDR3 is 15 amino acids long. Germline CDR1 SGHRS, CDR2 YFSETQ. The V gene end was trimmed by 5 bases and the J gene end by 0 bases; junction bases not matched to a gene: 8.